This T cell receptor (beta chain) was observed in a study of blood T cell repertoires in COVID-19. On the study more broadly: Samples representing acute and convalescent COVID-19 were sourced from the United States, Italy and Spain. Sources were T cells, B-cell-depleted T cells, or PBMCs; the material itself was cDNA or gDNA.

Authors' processing steps: Counts of nucleated cells, estimated from reference gene primer amplification, were obtained. TCRdb keeps only in-frame clones here, not all; method: immunoSEQ multiplex PCR. V and J calls and clone size come straight from that table; D and trimming were deduced from the DNA. The sample lists hundreds of thousands of clones, roughly 90% seen once, with around 4.5% in the top ten. This receptor was taken from a woman between 25 and 40 years old with acute or convalescent COVID-19. Sequenced material: peripheral blood.

CDR3 DNA: TGTGCCAGCAGCACGAGCCCGGACAGGGCAGGGCAGTACTTC. Translating it yields CASSTSPDRAGQYF. The rearrangement uses TRBV13 and TRBJ2-7, with 8 positions matching TRBD1. The CDR3 extends over 14 amino acids. CDR1 and CDR2 from the germline V gene are PRHDT and FYEKMQ (reference sequence). V gave up 5 bases and J gave up 9 bases; unmatched junction bases: 12.